This note documents a single T cell receptor beta chain sequence. Its antigen is not yet known. No much larger clone is present one base from it, and per-base qualities are unavailable. The sample is drawn from a study of patients and donors after allogeneic stem cell transplantation (dated by TCRdb to about 2020). The CDR3 covers 14 residues, taking in both the cysteine and the phenylalanine. Only the CDR3 part of the read is kept: 42 bases, read in frame from the first base. Deletion took 6 bases off V and 0 bases off J, with a span of 11 bases between the germline ends. The method was RT-PCR. The sequencer was a NextSeq 550. TCRdb reran the public reads through fastp at Q25 and MiXCR, keeping productive beta chains. Duplicate CDR3 protein sequences are folded into a single record with the most common DNA and genes. In this sample the table shows about 96,000 distinct CDR3 sequences, about 48% of which occur a single time. The ten largest clones add up to 50% to 75% of the sample.

The source is a human donor who was either an allogeneic HSCT recipient or a stem cell or donor lymphocyte infusion donor (not recorded which). It is not recorded whose cells these are; they may come from a transplant donor. The chain joins TRBV12-3 or TRBV12-4 to TRBJ1-1; the D gene lacks a confident call. Sequenced: blood, either unsorted or a sorted T cell fraction (not recorded which). The nucleotide sequence is TGTGCCAGCAGAACTATAGTCCTGAACACTGAAGCTTTCTTT. Its translation reads: CASRTIVLNTEAFF.